Sequencing of this TCR beta chain was carried out in a study of cytomegalovirus exposure and HLA in healthy donors (dated by TCRdb to the late 2010s). The study in broad terms: A later analysis indicated that the 100 to 150 validation repertoires were generated on the platform also employed for the approximately 700 repertoires of the first cohort. A separate validation cohort of more than 100 different subjects was used in addition to the approximately 610-subject first cohort. The study aimed to test whether cataloging public T cell receptors could reveal signatures of past pathogen exposure. High-throughput TCR immunosequencing, statistical association of individual TCRs with disease status, and machine learning were combined to predict cytomegalovirus infection status. General conclusions and limits of the study: The authors suggested that the approach could potentially be generalized to other disease states and immunological phenotypes. Of the cluster scores, 85% to 95% were above 0 in a later analysis, which found that TCRs clustered in the first cohort also tended to co-occur in the approximately 130 validation repertoires. Most TCR sequences were observed very rarely across donors, whereas some public TCRs were present in many individuals. In vitro tests confirmed that a few of the cytomegalovirus-associated TCR beta chains recognize cytomegalovirus antigens. All 120 or so repertoires were used to score co-occurrence in the validation cohort in a later analysis, because that analysis had no HLA typing for the cohort. A total of roughly 160 TCR beta chains were listed by the study as associated with cytomegalovirus. In both the original and validation cohorts, the classifier was reported to diagnose cytomegalovirus status with high specificity and sensitivity.

The library was made by the immunoSEQ multiplex PCR assay. The paper's data handling went like this. A statistical classification framework was built for diagnosing cytomegalovirus status from the catalog of TCR beta chain sequences. Here the immuneACCESS table is served through TCRdb, limited to in-frame sequences with V and J called. Missing clones are a known gap in these copies; in checked studies unresolved V genes cover under half, and the rest lacks a known reason. That table gives V, J and clone size, and the DNA gave D and trimming. This sample lists about 110,000 clones; about nine tenths were detected once. The top ten constitute around 1.9% of the sample. To note about this clone: This receptor's antigen is unknown. Base qualities are not recorded, but no much larger clone differs from it by a single base.

V sheds 0 bases and J sheds 5 bases, leaving 16 bases between their ends. The CDR3 runs 16 amino acids, cysteine and phenylalanine included. Only the CDR3 DNA is retained, 48 bases long and in frame from the first base. The germline V gene yields LGHNA for CDR1 and YSLEER for CDR2. Donors formed part of the validation cohort, which comprised 120 subjects and was distinct from the first cohort of under 850 subjects. This sequence uses TRBV4-3 and TRBJ2-5; perhaps TRBD1 is the D gene, with 6 bases matching. The sample taken for sequencing was PBMCs. This sequence originates from a woman under 30 in good health and CMV-seropositive. In nucleotide form, the sequence is TGCGCCAGCAGCCAAGACTACCGACAGGCCCGGGAGACCCAGTACTTC. Translated, this is CASSQDYRQARETQYF.